The 12 T cell receptor beta chains presented below share a single source sample, sequenced in a study of blood T cell repertoires in COVID-19. TCRdb keeps only in-frame clones here, not all; method: immunoSEQ multiplex PCR. The sample carries tens of thousands of clones, over 70% recorded once. The sequenced sample consisted of peripheral blood. These receptors came from a woman of 80 years or more with acute or convalescent COVID-19.

This chain joins TRBV6-1 and TRBJ2-3, with 13 bases lining up with TRBD2. CDR3 length: 16 residues. Germline trimming cut 2 bases from V and 3 bases from J; bases unmatched to any gene: 2. Germline-derived CDR1 and CDR2 are MNHNS and SASEGT. Here the CDR3 reads CASSERGLAGTDTQYF. In DNA, the CDR3 is TGTGCCAGCAGTGAAAGGGGACTAGCGGGGACAGATACGCAGTATTTT.

The chain combines TRBV5-1 with TRBJ2-1; 9 bases line up with TRBD1. Germline V gene sequence: CDR1 SGHRS, CDR2 YFSETQ. The CDR3 extends over 16 amino acids. J was trimmed by 9 bases and V by 2 bases; bases with no gene match: 12. CDR3 DNA: TGCGCCAGCAGCTTACCAGGGACAGGGTTACTGGGTGAGCAGTTCTTC. As protein: CASSLPGTGLLGEQFF.

The V and J genes are TRBV18 and TRBJ2-7; 7 nucleotides match TRBD1. V gave up 3 bases and J gave up 0 bases; unmatched junction bases: 5. Germline V gene sequence: CDR1 KGHSH, CDR2 LQKENI. This CDR3 has 15 amino acids. The DNA for the CDR3 is TGTGCCAGCTCACCGGCGGACAGGTTCTCCTACGAGCAGTACTTC. Residues: CASSPADRFSYEQYF.

The chain recombines TRBV20-1 with TRBJ2-3; 9 bases match TRBD2. The V gene end was trimmed by 3 bases and the J gene end by 3 bases; junction bases not matched to a gene: 4. The CDR3 is made up of 14 amino acids. Germline assignment: CDR1 DFQATT and CDR2 SNEGSKA (reference sequence). Here the CDR3 reads CSASSSGTTDTQYF. CDR3 nucleotide sequence: TGCAGTGCTAGTTCTAGCGGGACAACAGATACGCAGTATTTT.

The rearrangement links TRBV10-1 to TRBJ2-1, with TRBD2 identical over 15 bases. Germline values: CDR1 WNHNN, CDR2 SYGVQD (reference sequence). The CDR3 has 17 amino acids. V was clipped by 5 bases and J by 10 bases; unmatched bases: 12. The chain's CDR3 is CASSSTGTSGGIGEQFF. CDR3 sequence (DNA): TGCGCCAGCAGTTCTACCGGGACTAGCGGGGGGATAGGGGAGCAGTTCTTC.

The rearrangement links TRBV5-1 to TRBJ1-4; TRBD1 agrees at 10 bases. V was pared by 5 bases and J by 6 bases, with 4 bases of the junction left unmatched. Germline values: CDR1 SGHRS, CDR2 YFSETQ. The CDR3 covers 14 residues. The CDR3 sequence is CASRTGTGDEKLFF. The CDR3 DNA reads as TGCGCCAGCAGGACCGGGACAGGGGATGAAAAACTGTTTTTT.

This clone was seen more than once but under ten times. Written as DNA, the CDR3 is TGTGCCAGCAGTGAACGGGACAGAGAAAAACTGTTTTTT. It codes for CASSERDREKLFF. The V call is TRBV2, the J call TRBJ1-4; 7 positions agree with TRBD1. The trim removed 2 bases at V and 8 bases at J, leaving 2 bases unmatched. CDR3 length: 13 amino acids. Looked up from germline, CDR1 is SNHLY and CDR2 is FYNNEI.

The V gene is TRBV11-3, the J gene TRBJ1-1; D is unresolved. Germline lookup yields CDR1 SGHNT and CDR2 YENEEA. The CDR3 totals 12 residues. V was trimmed by 1 base and J by 9 bases, leaving 9 bases between them. CDR3 in amino acids: CASSLGTSQAFF. The CDR3 coding sequence is TGTGCCAGCAGCTTAGGAACAAGTCAAGCTTTCTTT.

This clone was seen just once. The chain employs TRBV30 and TRBJ1-3, with D possibly TRBD1 on 6 matching bases. V was trimmed by 0 bases and J by 0 bases, leaving 12 bases between them. There are 16 residues in the CDR3. Looked up from germline, CDR1 is GTSNPN and CDR2 is SVGIG (reference sequence). CDR3 bases: TGTGCCTGGAGTGTAGGCAGGGGCCTCTCTGGAAACACCATATATTTT. Translated, it gives CAWSVGRGLSGNTIYF.

V usage is TRBV6-5 and J usage is TRBJ1-5, with TRBD1 as a possible D gene (5 bases). Germline CDR1 is MNHEY and CDR2 is SVGAGI. CDR3 length: 13 amino acids. V dropped 6 bases and J dropped 7 bases, with 13 bases sitting between them. As DNA, the CDR3 is TGTGCCAGCAGGCAGGGTGTGGGCCAGCCCCAGCATTTT. Translation gives CASRQGVGQPQHF.

V usage is TRBV11-2 and J usage is TRBJ1-2, with no clear D. The CDR3 has 14 amino acids. The germline CDR1 and CDR2 sequences are SGHAT and FQNNGV. V was cut by 0 bases and J by 4 bases, with 9 bases left in between. The CDR3 sequence: CASSLEVQIYGYTF. CDR3 coding DNA: TGTGCCAGCAGCTTAGAAGTACAGATCTATGGCTACACCTTC.

A remark on this clone: The junction differs from germline at one of its ends, possibly a read error. This chain connects TRBV5-1 to TRBJ2-1; 7 bases agree with TRBD1. The CDR3 spans 12 residues. The germline V gene has CDR1 SGHRS and CDR2 YFSETQ. CDR3 region: CASSSQGIYRVF. The CDR3 DNA reads TGCGCCAGCAGCTCACAGGGGATTTATCGGGTCTTC.